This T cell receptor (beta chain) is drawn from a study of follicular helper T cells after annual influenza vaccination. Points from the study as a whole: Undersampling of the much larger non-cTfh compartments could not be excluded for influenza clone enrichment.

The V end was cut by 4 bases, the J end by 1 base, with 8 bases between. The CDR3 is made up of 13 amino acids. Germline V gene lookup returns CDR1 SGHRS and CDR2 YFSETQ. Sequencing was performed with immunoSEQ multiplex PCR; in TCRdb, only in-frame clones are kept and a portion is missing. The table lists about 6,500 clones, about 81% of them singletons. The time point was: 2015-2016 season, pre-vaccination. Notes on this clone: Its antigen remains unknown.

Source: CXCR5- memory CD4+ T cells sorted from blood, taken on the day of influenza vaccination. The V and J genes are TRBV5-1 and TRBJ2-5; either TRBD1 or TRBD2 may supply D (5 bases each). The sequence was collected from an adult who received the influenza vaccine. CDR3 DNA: TGCGCCAGCAGCAGGGGAGCCCAAGAGACCCAGTACTTC. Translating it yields CASSRGAQETQYF. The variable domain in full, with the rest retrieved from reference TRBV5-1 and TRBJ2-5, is KAGVTQTPRYLIKTRGQQVTLSCSPISGHRSVSWYQQTPGQGLQFLFEYFSETQRNKGNFPGRFSGRQFSNSRSEMNVSTLELGDSALYLCASSRGAQETQYFGPGTRLLVL.